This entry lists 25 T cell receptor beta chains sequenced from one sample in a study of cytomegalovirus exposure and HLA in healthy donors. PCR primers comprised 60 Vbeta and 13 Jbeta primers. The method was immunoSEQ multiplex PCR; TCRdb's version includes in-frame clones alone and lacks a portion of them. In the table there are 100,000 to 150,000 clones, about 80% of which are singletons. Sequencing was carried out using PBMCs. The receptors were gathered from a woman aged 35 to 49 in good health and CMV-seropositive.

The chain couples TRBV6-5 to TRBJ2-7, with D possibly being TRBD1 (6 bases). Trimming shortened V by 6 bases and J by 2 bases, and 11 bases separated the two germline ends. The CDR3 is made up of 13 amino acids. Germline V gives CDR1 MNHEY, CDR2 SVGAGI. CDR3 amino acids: CASRKQGTYEQYF. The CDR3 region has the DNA TGTGCCAGCAGAAAACAGGGTACCTACGAGCAGTACTTC.

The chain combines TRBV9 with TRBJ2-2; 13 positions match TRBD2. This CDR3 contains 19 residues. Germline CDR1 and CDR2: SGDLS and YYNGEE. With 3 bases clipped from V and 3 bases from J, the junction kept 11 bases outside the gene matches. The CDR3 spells CASSAARAGLAGDTGELFF. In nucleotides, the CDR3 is TGTGCCAGCAGCGCGGCCCGAGCCGGACTAGCGGGAGACACCGGGGAGCTGTTTTTT. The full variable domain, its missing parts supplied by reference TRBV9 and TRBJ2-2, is DSGVTQTPKHLITATGQRVTLRCSPRSGDLSVYWYQQSLDQGLQFLIQYYNGEERAKGNILERFSAQQFPDLHSELNLSSLELGDSALYFCASSAARAGLAGDTGELFFGEGSRLTVL.

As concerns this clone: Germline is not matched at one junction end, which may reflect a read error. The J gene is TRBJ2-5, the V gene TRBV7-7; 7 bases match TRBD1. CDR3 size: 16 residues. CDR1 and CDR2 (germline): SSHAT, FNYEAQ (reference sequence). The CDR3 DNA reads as TGTGCTAGCAGCTTAGCCCGACAGGGTTTTGGAGAGACCCAGTACTTC. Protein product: CASSLARQGFGETQYF.

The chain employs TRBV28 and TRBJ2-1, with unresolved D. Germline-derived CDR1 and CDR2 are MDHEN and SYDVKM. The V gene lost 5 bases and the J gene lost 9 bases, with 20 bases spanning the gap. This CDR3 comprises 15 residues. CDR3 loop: CASSQNSRAVGEQFF. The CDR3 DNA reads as TGTGCCAGCAGTCAGAATTCTAGAGCCGTTGGTGAGCAGTTCTTC. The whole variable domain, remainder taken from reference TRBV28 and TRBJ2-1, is DVKVTQSSRYLVKRTGEKVFLECVQDMDHENMFWYRQDPGLGLRLIYFSYDVKMKEKGDIPEGYSVSREKKERFSLILESASTNQTSMYLCASSQNSRAVGEQFFGPGTRLTVL.

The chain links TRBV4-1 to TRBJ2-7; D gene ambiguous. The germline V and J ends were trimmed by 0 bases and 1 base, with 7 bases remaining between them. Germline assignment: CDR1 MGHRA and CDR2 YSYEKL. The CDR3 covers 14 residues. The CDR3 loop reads CASSQELQSYEQYF. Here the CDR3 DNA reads TGCGCCAGCAGCCAAGAGTTACAGTCCTACGAGCAGTACTTC.

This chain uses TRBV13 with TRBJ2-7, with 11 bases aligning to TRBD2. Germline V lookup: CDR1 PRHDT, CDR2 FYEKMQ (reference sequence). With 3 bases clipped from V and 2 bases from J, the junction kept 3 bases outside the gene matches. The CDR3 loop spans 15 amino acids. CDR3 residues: CASSFRLAGTYEQYF. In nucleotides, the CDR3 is TGTGCCAGCAGCTTCCGACTAGCGGGAACCTACGAGCAGTACTTC.

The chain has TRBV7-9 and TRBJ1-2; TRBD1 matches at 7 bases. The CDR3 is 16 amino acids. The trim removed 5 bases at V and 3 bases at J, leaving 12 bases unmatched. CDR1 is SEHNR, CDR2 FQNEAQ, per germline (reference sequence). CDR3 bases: TGTGCCAGCAGCCCGGGACAGAGTTTGACTGACTATGGCTACACCTTC. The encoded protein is CASSPGQSLTDYGYTF.

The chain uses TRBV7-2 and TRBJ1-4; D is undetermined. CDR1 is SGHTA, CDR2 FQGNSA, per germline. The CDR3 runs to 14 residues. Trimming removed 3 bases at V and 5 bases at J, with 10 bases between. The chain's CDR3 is CASSFWAGNEKLFF. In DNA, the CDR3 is TGTGCCAGCAGCTTCTGGGCAGGCAATGAAAAACTGTTTTTT.

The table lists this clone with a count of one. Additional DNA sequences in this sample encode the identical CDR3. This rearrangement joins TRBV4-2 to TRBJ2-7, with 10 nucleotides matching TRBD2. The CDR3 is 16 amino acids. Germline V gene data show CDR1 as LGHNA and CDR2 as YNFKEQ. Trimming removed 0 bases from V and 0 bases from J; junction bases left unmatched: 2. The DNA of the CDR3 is TGTGCCAGCAGCCAAGACTGGACTAGCGGCTCCTACGAGCAGTACTTC. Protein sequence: CASSQDWTSGSYEQYF.

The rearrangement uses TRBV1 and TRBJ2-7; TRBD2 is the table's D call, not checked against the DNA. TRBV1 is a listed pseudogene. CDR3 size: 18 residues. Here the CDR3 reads CTSSQASLAGASSYEQYF. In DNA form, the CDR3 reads TGCACCAGCAGCCAAGCCTCACTAGCGGGCGCGAGCTCCTACGAGCAGTACTTC.

The CDR3 loop is CASRDTSNQPQHF. The CDR3 DNA reads TGTGCCAGCAGAGACACGAGCAATCAGCCCCAGCATTTT. The chain is built from TRBV2 and TRBJ1-5; no reliable D call. The V gene lost 6 bases and the J gene lost 1 base, with 7 bases spanning the gap. Per the germline V gene, CDR1 is SNHLY and CDR2 is FYNNEI. The CDR3 has 13 amino acids.

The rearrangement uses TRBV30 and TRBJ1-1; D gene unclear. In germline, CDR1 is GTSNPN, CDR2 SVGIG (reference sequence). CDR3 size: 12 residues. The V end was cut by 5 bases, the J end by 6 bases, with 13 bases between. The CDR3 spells CAWDPGLAEAFF. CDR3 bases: TGTGCCTGGGATCCGGGATTGGCTGAAGCTTTCTTT.

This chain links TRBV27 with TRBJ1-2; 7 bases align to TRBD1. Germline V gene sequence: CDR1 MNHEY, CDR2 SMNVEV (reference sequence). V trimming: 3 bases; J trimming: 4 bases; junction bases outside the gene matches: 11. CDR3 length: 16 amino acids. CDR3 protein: CASSLTGSGGLYGYTF. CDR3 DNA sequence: TGTGCCAGCAGTTTGACAGGGAGCGGGGGGCTCTATGGCTACACCTTC.

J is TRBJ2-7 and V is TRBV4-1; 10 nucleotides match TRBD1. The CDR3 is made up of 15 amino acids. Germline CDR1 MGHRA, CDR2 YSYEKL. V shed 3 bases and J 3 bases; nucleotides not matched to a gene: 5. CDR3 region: CASSHPGQGIYEQYF. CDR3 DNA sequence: TGCGCCAGCAGCCACCCGGGACAGGGGATCTACGAGCAGTACTTC.

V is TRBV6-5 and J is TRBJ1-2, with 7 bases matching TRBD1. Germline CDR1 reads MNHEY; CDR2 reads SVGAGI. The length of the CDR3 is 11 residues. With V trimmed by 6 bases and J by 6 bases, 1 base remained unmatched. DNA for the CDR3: TGTGCCAGCAGGCAGGGGGATGGCTACACCTTC. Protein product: CASRQGDGYTF.

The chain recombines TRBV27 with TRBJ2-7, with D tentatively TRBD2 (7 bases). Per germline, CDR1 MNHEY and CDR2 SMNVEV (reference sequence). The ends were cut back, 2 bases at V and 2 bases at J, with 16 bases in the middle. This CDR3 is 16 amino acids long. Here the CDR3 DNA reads TGTGCCAGCAGTTTAGGGGGGGCCTTCCTAACCTACGAGCAGTACTTC. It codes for CASSLGGAFLTYEQYF.

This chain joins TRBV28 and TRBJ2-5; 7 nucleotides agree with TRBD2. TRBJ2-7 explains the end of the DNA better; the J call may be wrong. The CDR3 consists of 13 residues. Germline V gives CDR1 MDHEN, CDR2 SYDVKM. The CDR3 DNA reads TGTGCCAGCGGGAGGGCAGGTACCTACGAGCAGTACTTC. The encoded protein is CASGRAGTYEQYF.

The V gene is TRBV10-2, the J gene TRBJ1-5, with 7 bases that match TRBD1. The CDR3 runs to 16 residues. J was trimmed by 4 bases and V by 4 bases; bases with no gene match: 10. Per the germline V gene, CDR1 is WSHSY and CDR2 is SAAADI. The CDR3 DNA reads TGCGCCAGCAGTGCTAGACAGGGTATGGAGAATCAGCCCCAGCATTTT. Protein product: CASSARQGMENQPQHF.

The CDR3 DNA is TGTGCCAGCTCACCGGGGCTGGCGGAAAAACTGTTTTTT. Encoded protein: CASSPGLAEKLFF. The V call is TRBV18, the J call TRBJ1-4, with D possibly matching TRBD1 (5 bases). Trimming took 3 bases from V and 8 from J, leaving 10 bases between them. Germline V gene sequence: CDR1 KGHSH, CDR2 LQKENI. The CDR3 is 13 amino acids.

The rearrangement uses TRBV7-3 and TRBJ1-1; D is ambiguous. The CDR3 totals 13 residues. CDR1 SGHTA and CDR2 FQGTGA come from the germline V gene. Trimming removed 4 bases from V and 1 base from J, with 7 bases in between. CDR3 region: CASSSLANTEAFF. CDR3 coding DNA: TGTGCCAGCAGCTCCCTAGCGAACACTGAAGCTTTCTTT.

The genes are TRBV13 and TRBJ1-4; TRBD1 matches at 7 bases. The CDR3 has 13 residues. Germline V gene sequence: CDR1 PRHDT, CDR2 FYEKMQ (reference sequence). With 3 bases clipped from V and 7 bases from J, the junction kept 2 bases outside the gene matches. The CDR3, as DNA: TGTGCCAGCAGCTTCTCAGGGGGTGAAAAACTGTTTTTT. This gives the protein CASSFSGGEKLFF.

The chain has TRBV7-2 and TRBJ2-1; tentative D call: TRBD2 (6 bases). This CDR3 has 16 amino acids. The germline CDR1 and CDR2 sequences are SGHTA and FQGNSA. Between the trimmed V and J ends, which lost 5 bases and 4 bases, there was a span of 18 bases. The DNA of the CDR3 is TGTGCCAGCAGCCTGGCCGGGGACTCGAGGTACAATGAGCAGTTCTTC. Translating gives CASSLAGDSRYNEQFF.

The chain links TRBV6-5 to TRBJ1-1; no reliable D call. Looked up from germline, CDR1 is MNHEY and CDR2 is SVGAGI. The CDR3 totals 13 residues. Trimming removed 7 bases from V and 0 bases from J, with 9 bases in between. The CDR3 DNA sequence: TGTGCCAGCACTACCGGGGTGAACACTGAAGCTTTCTTT. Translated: CASTTGVNTEAFF.

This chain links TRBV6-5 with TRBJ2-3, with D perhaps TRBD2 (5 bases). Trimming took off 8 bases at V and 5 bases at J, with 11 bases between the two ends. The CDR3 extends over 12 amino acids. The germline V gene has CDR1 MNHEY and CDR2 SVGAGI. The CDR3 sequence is CASGLREDTQYF. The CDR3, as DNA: TGTGCCAGCGGCTTACGGGAAGATACGCAGTATTTT.

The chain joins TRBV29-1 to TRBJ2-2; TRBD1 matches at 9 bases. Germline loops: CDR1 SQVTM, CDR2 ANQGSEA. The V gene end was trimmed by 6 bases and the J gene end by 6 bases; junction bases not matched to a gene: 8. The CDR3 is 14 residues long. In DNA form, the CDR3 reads TGCAGCGTCGGTGACGGGACAGGGTCCGGGGAGCTGTTTTTT. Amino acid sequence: CSVGDGTGSGELFF.